The 27 T cell receptor beta chains listed next were all sequenced from one sample in a study of T cell responses to AZD1222 COVID-19 vaccine. The table came from immunoSEQ multiplex PCR; TCRdb's copy has only in-frame clones and leaves some out. The sample yields about 85,000 clones, about 90% seen once. The material sequenced was peripheral blood, taken on day 0 of AZD1222 vaccination. The receptors come from an adult in good health.

The J gene is TRBJ1-3, the V gene TRBV5-4; D might be TRBD1 (5 bases). V was trimmed by 9 bases and J by 2 bases, leaving 12 bases between them. The CDR3 has 13 residues. Germline V gene lookup returns CDR1 SGHNT and CDR2 YYREEE (reference sequence). The CDR3 reads CAIHARAGNTIYF. The DNA for the CDR3 is TGTGCCATCCACGCCAGGGCTGGAAACACCATATATTTT.

The chain has TRBV24-1 and TRBJ2-3; 10 bases match TRBD2. Germline loops: CDR1 KGHDR, CDR2 SFDVKD. V shed 4 bases and J 6 bases; nucleotides not matched to a gene: 9. This CDR3 contains 16 residues. The DNA for the CDR3 is TGTGCCACCAGTGAACCTCCTAGCGGGAGACACGATACGCAGTATTTT. Translated, it gives CATSEPPSGRHDTQYF.

The chain recombines TRBV25-1 with TRBJ2-7; D not resolved. This CDR3 has 12 amino acids. In germline, CDR1 is MGHDK, CDR2 SYGVNS. The germline V and J ends were trimmed by 6 bases and 0 bases, with 6 bases remaining between them. DNA of the CDR3: TGTGCCAGCAGGGGGAACTCCTACGAGCAGTACTTC. Its translation is CASRGNSYEQYF.

This clone came up a few times. The genes are TRBV10-3 and TRBJ1-1, with 8 bases aligning to TRBD1. J was trimmed by 0 bases and V by 6 bases; bases with no gene match: 3. This CDR3 comprises 14 residues. CDR1 and CDR2 (germline): ENHRY, SYGVKD. The CDR3 bases are TGTGCCATCAGACCGGACAGGGTGAACACTGAAGCTTTCTTT. As protein: CAIRPDRVNTEAFF.

The chain employs TRBV19 and TRBJ2-6; D unresolved. V lost 4 bases and J lost 4, with 11 bases in between. Germline V gene sequence: CDR1 LNHDA, CDR2 SQIVND (reference sequence). The CDR3 extends over 15 amino acids. The CDR3 protein is CASSTSGSGANVLTF. The CDR3 DNA reads TGTGCCAGTAGTACATCAGGTTCCGGGGCCAACGTCCTGACTTTC.

The chain recombines TRBV12-2 with TRBJ1-2. TRBV12-2 is annotated as a pseudogene. The CDR3 loop spans 14 amino acids. The CDR3 sequence is CASRCSENFYGYTF. As DNA, the CDR3 is TGTGCAAGTCGCTGCAGTGAGAATTTCTATGGCTACACCTTC.

The chain links TRBV10-3 to TRBJ1-5; tentatively, D is TRBD1 (5 bases). The V end was cut by 3 bases, the J end by 3 bases, with 6 bases between. The germline gives CDR1 ENHRY, CDR2 SYGVKD. The CDR3 loop spans 13 amino acids. CDR3 coding DNA: TGTGCCATCAGTGACAGGGACAATCAGCCCCAGCATTTT. The encoded protein is CAISDRDNQPQHF.

This sequence joins TRBV28 and TRBJ2-2; no firm D call. CDR1 is MDHEN, CDR2 SYDVKM, per germline. Between the trimmed V and J ends, which lost 1 base and 2 bases, there was a span of 8 bases. CDR3 length: 15 amino acids. CDR3 residues: CASSLLTVNTGELFF. In DNA form, the CDR3 reads TGTGCCAGCAGTTTATTAACAGTTAACACCGGGGAGCTGTTTTTT.

As to this clone: The junction departs from germline at one end; a sequencing error may be responsible. The chain combines TRBV19 with TRBJ1-1; 8 bases are shared with TRBD1. The germline V gene encodes CDR1 LNHDA and CDR2 SQIVND (reference sequence). This CDR3 spans 16 amino acids. The CDR3 nucleotides are TGTGCCAGTAAGGGTCAGGGGGCCGCTTCGAACGCTGAAGCTTTCTTT. Translated: CASKGQGAASNAEAFF.

This clone is a singleton in its sample. The chain uses TRBV5-1 and TRBJ1-2, with D possibly being TRBD1 (6 bases). The germline CDR1 and CDR2 sequences are SGHRS and YFSETQ. This CDR3 has 14 amino acids. The germline V and J ends were trimmed by 0 bases and 6 bases, with 12 bases remaining between them. The CDR3 nucleotides are TGCGCCAGCAGCTTGGCTGTGGCAGGGGATGGCTACACCTTC. This codes for CASSLAVAGDGYTF.

The chain combines TRBV6-5 with TRBJ1-1, with D perhaps matching TRBD1 (6 bases). Per germline, CDR1 MNHEY and CDR2 SVGAGI. The CDR3 has 14 residues. The V end lost 6 bases, the J end lost 1 base, and 12 bases lay between the germline ends. The CDR3 sequence is CASRDGGKNTEAFF. For the CDR3, the DNA is TGTGCCAGCAGAGACGGGGGCAAGAACACTGAAGCTTTCTTT.

This clone turned up a few times. The chain couples TRBV19 to TRBJ1-4; D gene ambiguous. The length of the CDR3 is 14 residues. CDR1 and CDR2 from the germline V gene are LNHDA and SQIVND (reference sequence). Trimming took off 1 base at V and 7 bases at J, with 10 bases between the two ends. CDR3 sequence reads: CASSIAPGLEKLFF. CDR3 in DNA: TGTGCCAGTAGTATAGCCCCCGGACTTGAAAAACTGTTTTTT.

The rearrangement links TRBV5-5 to TRBJ2-2, with D possibly being TRBD1 (5 bases). Trimming took off 9 bases at V and 1 base at J, with 7 bases between the two ends. CDR1 SGHKS and CDR2 YYEKEE come from the germline V gene (reference sequence). The CDR3 runs 12 residues. The CDR3 coding sequence is TGTGCCACGGACAAGAACACCGGGGAGCTGTTTTTT. Translating it yields CATDKNTGELFF.

This chain joins TRBV5-1 and TRBJ2-1, with 11 bases aligning to TRBD2. This CDR3 contains 16 residues. Germline CDR1 and CDR2: SGHRS and YFSETQ. J was trimmed by 6 bases and V by 0 bases; bases with no gene match: 5. DNA for the CDR3: TGCGCCAGCAGCTTGGGCTCTAGCGGGGGGCGCAATGAGCAGTTCTTC. Translated: CASSLGSSGGRNEQFF.

This chain joins TRBV7-2 and TRBJ2-1, with D unclear. CDR1 is SGHTA and CDR2 is FQGNSA in the germline V gene. Trimming stripped 5 bases from V and 8 bases from J, with 16 bases between. CDR3 length: 14 residues. CDR3 nucleotides: TGTGCCAGCAGCCCAGACGGTGGCAACGATGAGCAGTTCTTC. It translates to CASSPDGGNDEQFF.

This clone appeared a single time. This chain uses TRBV4-2 with TRBJ1-2, with a possible D match to TRBD1 (5 bases). Germline lookup yields CDR1 LGHNA and CDR2 YNFKEQ. V lost 1 base and J 2 bases, leaving 11 bases between the germline ends. This CDR3 comprises 15 residues. CDR3 in amino acids: CASSQAGDGNYGYTF. CDR3 bases: TGTGCCAGCAGCCAAGCCGGGGACGGAAACTATGGCTACACCTTC.

The genes are TRBV19 and TRBJ1-3; D call uncertain. Germline CDR1 LNHDA, CDR2 SQIVND (reference sequence). This CDR3 spans 15 amino acids. The V gene lost 6 bases and the J gene lost 0 bases, with 12 bases spanning the gap. Here the CDR3 DNA reads TGTGCCAGTAGACTAGGATTGAGCTCTGGAAACACCATATATTTT. It translates to CASRLGLSSGNTIYF.

The chain recombines TRBV19 with TRBJ1-6; D is unresolved. This CDR3 is 14 amino acids long. Trimming took 8 bases from V and 6 from J, leaving 14 bases between them. Germline lookup yields CDR1 LNHDA and CDR2 SQIVND (reference sequence). CDR3 nucleotide sequence: TGTGCCAGTGGACTGACTGGCGGTAATTCACCCCTCCACTTT. Amino acid sequence: CASGLTGGNSPLHF.

This clone was seen a single time. The J gene is TRBJ1-5, the V gene TRBV28; 8 bases fit TRBD1. CDR1 is MDHEN, CDR2 SYDVKM, per germline. The trim removed 4 bases at V and 5 bases at J, leaving 10 bases unmatched. The CDR3 is made up of 16 amino acids. CDR3 DNA sequence: TGTGCCAGCAGTTGGACCCGAGGACAGGGTGATCAGCCCCAGCATTTT. It yields the protein CASSWTRGQGDQPQHF. Supplemented by reference TRBV28 and TRBJ1-5, the full variable domain reads DVKVTQSSRYLVKRTGEKVFLECVQDMDHENMFWYRQDPGLGLRLIYFSYDVKMKEKGDIPEGYSVSREKKERFSLILESASTNQTSMYLCASSWTRGQGDQPQHFGDGTRLSIL.

V and J are TRBV11-2 and TRBJ1-1; D is possibly TRBD1 (5 bases). CDR3 length equals 14 residues. The germline V and J ends were trimmed by 4 bases and 0 bases, with 9 bases remaining between them. Germline lookup yields CDR1 SGHAT and CDR2 FQNNGV. The CDR3 DNA follows: TGTGCCAGCAGCTCGGGACCGATGAACACTGAAGCTTTCTTT. Its translation: CASSSGPMNTEAFF.

The chain couples TRBV28 to TRBJ2-7, with D possibly being TRBD1 (6 bases). The CDR3 runs to 14 residues. CDR1 is MDHEN and CDR2 is SYDVKM in the germline V gene. The V end was cut by 2 bases, the J end by 3 bases, with 11 bases between. CDR3 sequence: CASSLEDRDYEQYF. CDR3 DNA sequence: TGTGCCAGCAGTTTAGAGGACAGAGACTACGAGCAGTACTTC. Combining the CDR3 with reference TRBV28 and TRBJ2-7 gives the whole variable domain DVKVTQSSRYLVKRTGEKVFLECVQDMDHENMFWYRQDPGLGLRLIYFSYDVKMKEKGDIPEGYSVSREKKERFSLILESASTNQTSMYLCASSLEDRDYEQYFGPGTRLTVT.

The chain uses TRBV28 and TRBJ2-1; 11 positions match TRBD2. The germline V gene encodes CDR1 MDHEN and CDR2 SYDVKM. V shed 5 bases, J shed 4 bases, and the junction held 7 bases outside the gene matches. The CDR3 contains 16 residues. CDR3 DNA: TGTGCCAGCAGTACCGTAGCGGGGGGGCTTTACAATGAGCAGTTCTTC. Its protein product is CASSTVAGGLYNEQFF.

The chain combines TRBV10-1 with TRBJ2-7; D gene uncertain. The germline V gene has CDR1 WNHNN and CDR2 SYGVQD (reference sequence). The CDR3 sequence is 15 residues long. V shed 4 bases and J shed 5 bases, with 18 bases lying between them. As DNA, the CDR3 is TGCGCCAGCAGTGCCACGAGGACCGCCAGGCACGAGCAGTACTTC. It yields the protein CASSATRTARHEQYF.

The chain has TRBV7-2 and TRBJ1-1; D is unclear. Looked up from germline, CDR1 is SGHTA and CDR2 is FQGNSA. V shed 4 bases and J shed 1 base, with 7 bases lying between them. The CDR3 covers 13 residues. The CDR3 sequence: CASSSSGNTEAFF. The CDR3, as DNA: TGTGCCAGCAGCTCTTCGGGGAACACTGAAGCTTTCTTT.

The sample holds one count of this clone. The chain employs TRBV7-3 and TRBJ2-1, with TRBD2 identical over 11 bases. V gave up 11 bases and J gave up 4 bases; unmatched junction bases: 16. The CDR3 length is 17 residues. The germline gives CDR1 SGHTA, CDR2 FQGTGA. The CDR3 sequence is CACARLAGGKLYNEQFF. The CDR3 DNA sequence: TGTGCCTGCGCGCGGCTAGCGGGAGGAAAACTGTACAATGAGCAGTTCTTC.

This sequence joins TRBV11-2 and TRBJ1-3; D call uncertain. The V end lost 5 bases, the J end lost 0 bases, and 8 bases lay between the germline ends. The CDR3 covers 14 residues. The germline V gene has CDR1 SGHAT and CDR2 FQNNGV. The CDR3 DNA follows: TGTGCCAGCAGCCTTAGCACCTCTGGAAACACCATATATTTT. Amino acid sequence: CASSLSTSGNTIYF.

V gene TRBV30 combines with J gene TRBJ2-5; D remains unclear. The CDR3 has 12 amino acids. Germline assignment: CDR1 GTSNPN and CDR2 SVGIG (reference sequence). Deletions cut 4 bases from V and 7 bases from J, with 13 bases between. CDR3 amino acids: CAWNPQPGTQYF. In nucleotides, the CDR3 is TGTGCCTGGAATCCTCAGCCAGGGACCCAGTACTTC.